This T cell receptor (beta chain) was documented in a study of blood T cell repertoires in COVID-19. Trimming pared 5 bases from V and 8 bases from J, leaving 21 bases between. The CDR3 runs to 15 residues. Germline V CDR1 and CDR2: LNHDA, SQIVND (reference sequence). Authors' data handling: Amplified reference gene primers provided the basis for estimating nucleated cell counts. The table came from immunoSEQ multiplex PCR; TCRdb's copy has only in-frame clones and leaves some out. V and J calls and clone size are copied from that table; D and trimming were computed from the DNA. Of about 220,000 clones detected, almost 85% appear once; the ten largest clones hold about 2.4%.

The chain carries TRBV19 and TRBJ1-2; D is perhaps TRBD1 (5 bases). This clonotype originated in a woman in her 70s with COVID-19, enrolled during active disease. The sample was peripheral blood. The CDR3 is CASSLTRVAGLGYTF. The CDR3 nucleotides are TGTGCCAGTAGTCTAACCCGCGTAGCAGGGTTGGGCTACACCTTC.